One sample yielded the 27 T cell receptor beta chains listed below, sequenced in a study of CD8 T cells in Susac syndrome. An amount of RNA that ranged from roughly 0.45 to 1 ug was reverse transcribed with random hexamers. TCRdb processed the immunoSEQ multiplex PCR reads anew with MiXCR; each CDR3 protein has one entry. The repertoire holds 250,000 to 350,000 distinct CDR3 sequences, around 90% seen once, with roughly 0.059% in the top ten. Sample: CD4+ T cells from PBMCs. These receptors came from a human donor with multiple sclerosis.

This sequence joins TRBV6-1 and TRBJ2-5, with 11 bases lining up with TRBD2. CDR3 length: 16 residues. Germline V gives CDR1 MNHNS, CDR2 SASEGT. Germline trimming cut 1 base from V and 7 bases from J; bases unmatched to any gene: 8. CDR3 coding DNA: TGTGCCAGCAGTGAAGGGGTAGCGGGGGGGCGCGGGACCCAGTACTTC. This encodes CASSEGVAGGRGTQYF.

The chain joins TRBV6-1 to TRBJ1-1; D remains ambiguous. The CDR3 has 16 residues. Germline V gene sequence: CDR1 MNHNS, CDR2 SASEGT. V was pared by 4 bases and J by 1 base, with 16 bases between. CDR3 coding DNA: TGTGCCAGCAGTGCCTTTTCGTCCAACTCGAACACTGAAGCTTTCTTT. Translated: CASSAFSSNSNTEAFF.

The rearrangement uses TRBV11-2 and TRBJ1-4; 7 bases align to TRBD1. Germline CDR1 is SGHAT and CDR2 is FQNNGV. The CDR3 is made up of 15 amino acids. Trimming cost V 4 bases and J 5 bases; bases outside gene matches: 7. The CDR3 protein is CASSSWTGGNEKLFF. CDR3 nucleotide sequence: TGTGCCAGCAGCTCCTGGACAGGCGGAAATGAAAAACTGTTTTTT.

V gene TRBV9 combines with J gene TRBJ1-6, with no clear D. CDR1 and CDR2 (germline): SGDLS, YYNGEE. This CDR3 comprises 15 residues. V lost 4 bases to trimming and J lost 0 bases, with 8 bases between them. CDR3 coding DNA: TGTGCCAGCAGCCCGGAAAGCTCCTATAATTCACCCCTCCACTTT. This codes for CASSPESSYNSPLHF.

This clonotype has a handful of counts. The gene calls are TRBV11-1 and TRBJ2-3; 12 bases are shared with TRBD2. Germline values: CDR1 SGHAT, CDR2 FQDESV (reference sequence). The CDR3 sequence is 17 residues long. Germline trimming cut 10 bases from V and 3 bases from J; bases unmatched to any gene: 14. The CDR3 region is CATSPRTSGIRTDTQYF. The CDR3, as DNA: TGTGCCACCTCTCCCCGGACTAGCGGGATACGTACAGATACGCAGTATTTT.

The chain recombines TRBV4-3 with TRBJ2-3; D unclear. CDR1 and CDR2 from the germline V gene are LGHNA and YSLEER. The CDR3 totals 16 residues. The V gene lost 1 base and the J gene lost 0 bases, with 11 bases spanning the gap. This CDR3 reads CASSQVRLGSTDTQYF. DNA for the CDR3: TGCGCCAGCAGCCAAGTCAGGTTGGGGAGCACAGATACGCAGTATTTT.

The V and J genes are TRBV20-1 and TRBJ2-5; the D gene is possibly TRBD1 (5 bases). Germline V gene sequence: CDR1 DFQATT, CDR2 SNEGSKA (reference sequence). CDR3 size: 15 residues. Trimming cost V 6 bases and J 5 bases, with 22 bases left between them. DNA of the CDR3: TGCAGTGCCCCTAACAGTAGGGGCGCCCTGGAGACCCAGTACTTC. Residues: CSAPNSRGALETQYF.

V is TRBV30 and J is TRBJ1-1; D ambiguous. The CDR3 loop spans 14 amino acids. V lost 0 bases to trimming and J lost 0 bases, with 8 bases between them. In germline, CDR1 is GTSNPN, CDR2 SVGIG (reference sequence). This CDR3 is CAWSVGGMNTEAFF. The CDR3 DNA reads TGTGCCTGGAGTGTAGGTGGCATGAACACTGAAGCTTTCTTT.

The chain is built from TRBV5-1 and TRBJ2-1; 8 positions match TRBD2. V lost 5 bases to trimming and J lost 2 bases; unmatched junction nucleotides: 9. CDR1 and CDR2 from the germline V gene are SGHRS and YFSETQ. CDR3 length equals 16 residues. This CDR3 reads CASSGGLGKTYNEQFF. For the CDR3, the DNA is TGCGCCAGCAGTGGGGGACTAGGAAAAACCTACAATGAGCAGTTCTTC.

Written as DNA, the CDR3 is TGTGCCAGCAGCTTAGATCACCGGGACAGGGGGCGCACCGAGCAGTACTTC. This gives the protein CASSLDHRDRGRTEQYF. The chain combines TRBV7-2 with TRBJ2-7, with 12 bases identical to TRBD1. Germline V gene lookup returns CDR1 SGHTA and CDR2 FQGNSA. The CDR3 contains 17 residues. Trimming cost V 1 base and J 6 bases; bases outside gene matches: 10.

The DNA for the CDR3 is TGCGCCAGCCGCCGGACTAGCGGGAGAGTTGGTGATGGGCGCACAGATACGCAGTATTTT. It specifies CASRRTSGRVGDGRTDTQYF. This chain links TRBV5-1 with TRBJ2-3; TRBD2 matches at 13 bases. Trimming removed 7 bases from V and 1 base from J; junction bases left unmatched: 18. The length of the CDR3 is 20 residues. The germline CDR1 and CDR2 sequences are SGHRS and YFSETQ.

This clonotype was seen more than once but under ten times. The CDR3 spells CASSEDWSTDTQYF. The DNA for the CDR3 is TGTGCCAGCAGTGAAGACTGGAGCACAGATACGCAGTATTTT. V gene TRBV6-1 combines with J gene TRBJ2-3; no reliable D call. Trimming removed 1 base at V and 0 bases at J, with 5 bases between. Germline lookup yields CDR1 MNHNS and CDR2 SASEGT. This CDR3 region has 14 residues.

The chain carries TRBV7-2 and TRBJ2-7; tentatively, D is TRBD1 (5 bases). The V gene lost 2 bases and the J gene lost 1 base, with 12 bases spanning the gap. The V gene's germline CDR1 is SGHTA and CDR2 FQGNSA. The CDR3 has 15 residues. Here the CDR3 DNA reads TGTGCCAGCAGCTTAAGCGCCAGGGCGTCCTACGAGCAGTACTTC. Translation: CASSLSARASYEQYF.

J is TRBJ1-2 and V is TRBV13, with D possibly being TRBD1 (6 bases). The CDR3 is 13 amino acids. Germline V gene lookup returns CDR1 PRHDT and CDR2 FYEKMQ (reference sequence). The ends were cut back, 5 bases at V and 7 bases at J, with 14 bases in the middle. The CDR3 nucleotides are TGTGCCAGCAGCCTTACAGGGAAACCTGGCTACACCTTC. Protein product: CASSLTGKPGYTF.

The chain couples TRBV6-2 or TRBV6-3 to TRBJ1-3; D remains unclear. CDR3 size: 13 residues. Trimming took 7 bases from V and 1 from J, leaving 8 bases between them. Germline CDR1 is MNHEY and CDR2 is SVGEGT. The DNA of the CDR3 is TGTGCCAGCAACCAGTGGTCTGGAAACACCATATATTTT. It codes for CASNQWSGNTIYF.

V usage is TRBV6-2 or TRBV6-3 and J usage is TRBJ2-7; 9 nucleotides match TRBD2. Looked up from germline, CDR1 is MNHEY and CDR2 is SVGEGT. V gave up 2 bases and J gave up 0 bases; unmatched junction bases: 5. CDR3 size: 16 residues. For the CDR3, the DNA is TGTGCCAGCAGTTACAAGGCGGGAGGGATCTCCTACGAGCAGTACTTC. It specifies CASSYKAGGISYEQYF.

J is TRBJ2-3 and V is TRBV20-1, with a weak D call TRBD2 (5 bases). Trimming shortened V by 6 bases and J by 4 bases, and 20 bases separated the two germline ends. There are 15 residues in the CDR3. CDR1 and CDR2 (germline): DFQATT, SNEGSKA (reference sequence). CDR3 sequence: CSAPTRRESADTQYF. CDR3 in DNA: TGCAGTGCCCCTACCCGTAGGGAGTCGGCAGATACGCAGTATTTT.

The CDR3 sequence is CASSGQGLGGELFF. The CDR3, as DNA: TGTGCCAGCAGTGGACAGGGCCTCGGCGGGGAGCTGTTTTTT. J is TRBJ2-2 and V is TRBV2, with 7 bases fitting TRBD1. The junction had 6 bases not matched to a gene; V was cut back by 4 bases and J by 7 bases. CDR1 and CDR2 from the germline V gene are SNHLY and FYNNEI. This CDR3 is built from 14 residues.

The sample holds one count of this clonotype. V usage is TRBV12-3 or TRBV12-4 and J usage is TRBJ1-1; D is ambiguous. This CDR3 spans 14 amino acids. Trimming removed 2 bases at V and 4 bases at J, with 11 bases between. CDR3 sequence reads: CASSLNPGITEAFF. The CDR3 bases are TGTGCCAGCAGTTTAAATCCAGGTATCACTGAAGCTTTCTTT.

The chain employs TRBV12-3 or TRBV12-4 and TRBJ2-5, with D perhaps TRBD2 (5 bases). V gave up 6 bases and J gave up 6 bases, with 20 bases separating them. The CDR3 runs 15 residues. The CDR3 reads CASRPGVGGYKTQYF. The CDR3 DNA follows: TGTGCCAGCAGGCCCGGGGTAGGCGGGTATAAGACCCAGTACTTC.

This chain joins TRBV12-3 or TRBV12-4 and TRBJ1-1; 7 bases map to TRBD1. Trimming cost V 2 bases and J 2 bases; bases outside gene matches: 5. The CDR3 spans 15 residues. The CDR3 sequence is CASSLWGQTNTEAFF. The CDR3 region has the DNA TGTGCCAGCAGTTTATGGGGACAGACAAACACTGAAGCTTTCTTT.

The CDR3 loop reads CASSPRIGSSQTEAFF. For the CDR3, the DNA is TGTGCCAGCTCACCAAGGATCGGGTCCTCTCAGACTGAAGCTTTCTTT. The chain has TRBV18 and TRBJ1-1; D unclear. Trimming shortened V by 2 bases and J by 5 bases, and 18 bases separated the two germline ends. The CDR3 loop spans 16 amino acids. CDR1 KGHSH and CDR2 LQKENI come from the germline V gene.

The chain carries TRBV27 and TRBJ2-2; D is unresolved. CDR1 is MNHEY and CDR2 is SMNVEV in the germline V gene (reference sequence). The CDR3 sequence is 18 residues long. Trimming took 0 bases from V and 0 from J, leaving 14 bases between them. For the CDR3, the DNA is TGTGCCAGCAGTTTATCCGTCTTCCGGGCCGCGAACACCGGGGAGCTGTTTTTT. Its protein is CASSLSVFRAANTGELFF.

CDR3 sequence (DNA): TGTGCCAGCAGTTACTCGGGTCCCCCACGGGGCTCCTACGAGCAGTACTTC. As protein: CASSYSGPPRGSYEQYF. V and J are TRBV6-2 or TRBV6-3 and TRBJ2-7; D perhaps matches TRBD2 (5 bases). V lost 0 bases and J lost 0, with 15 bases in between. The CDR3 has 17 residues. From germline, CDR1 is MNHEY and CDR2 SVGEGT.

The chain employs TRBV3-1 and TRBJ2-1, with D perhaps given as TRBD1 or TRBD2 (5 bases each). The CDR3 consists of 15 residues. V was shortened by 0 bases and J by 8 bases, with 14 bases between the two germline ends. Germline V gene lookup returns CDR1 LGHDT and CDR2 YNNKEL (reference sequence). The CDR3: CASSQDRGRAHEQFF. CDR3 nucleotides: TGTGCCAGCAGCCAAGATCGGGGCAGGGCCCATGAGCAGTTCTTC.

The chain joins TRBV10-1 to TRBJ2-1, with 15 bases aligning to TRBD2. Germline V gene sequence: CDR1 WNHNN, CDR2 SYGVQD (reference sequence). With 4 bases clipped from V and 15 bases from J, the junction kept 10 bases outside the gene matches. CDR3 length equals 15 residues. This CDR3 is CASSGGTSGGSKRFF. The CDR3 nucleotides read TGCGCCAGCAGTGGAGGGACTAGCGGGGGGTCCAAGCGGTTCTTC.

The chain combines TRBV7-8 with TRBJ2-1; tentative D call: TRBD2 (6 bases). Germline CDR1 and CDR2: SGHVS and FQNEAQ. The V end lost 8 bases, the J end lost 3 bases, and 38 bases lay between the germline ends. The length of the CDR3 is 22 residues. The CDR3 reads CASPESAGTLRGAKTLYNEQFF. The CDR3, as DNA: TGTGCCAGCCCCGAGAGCGCGGGAACCCTACGTGGGGCCAAAACACTCTACAATGAGCAGTTCTTC.